The sequence of this T cell receptor beta chain was determined in a study of T cell changes during pregnancy in multiple sclerosis. This clone was observed a handful of times. Germline V gene lookup returns CDR1 SGHDN and CDR2 FVKESK. The CDR3 totals 11 residues. V dropped 5 bases and J dropped 9 bases, with 8 bases sitting between them. The table came from immunoSEQ multiplex PCR; TCRdb's copy has only in-frame clones and leaves some out. This sample yields about 80,000 clones, of which 92% are seen a single time; approximately 1.5% belongs to the top ten. The material was peripheral blood, obtained before pregnancy. The sequence came from a female donor with multiple sclerosis, enrolled in a pregnancy study. The chain links TRBV14 to TRBJ2-1; D gene uncertain. In DNA, the CDR3 is TGTGCCAGCAGCACGTACGGTGAGCAGTTCTTC. Its translation: CASSTYGEQFF. Drawing the rest from reference TRBV14 and TRBJ2-1, the complete variable domain is EAGVTQFPSHSVIEKGQTVTLRCDPISGHDNLYWYRRVMGKEIKFLLHFVKESKQDESGMPNNRFLAERTGGTYSTLKVQPAELEDSGVYFCASSTYGEQFFGPGTRLTVL.